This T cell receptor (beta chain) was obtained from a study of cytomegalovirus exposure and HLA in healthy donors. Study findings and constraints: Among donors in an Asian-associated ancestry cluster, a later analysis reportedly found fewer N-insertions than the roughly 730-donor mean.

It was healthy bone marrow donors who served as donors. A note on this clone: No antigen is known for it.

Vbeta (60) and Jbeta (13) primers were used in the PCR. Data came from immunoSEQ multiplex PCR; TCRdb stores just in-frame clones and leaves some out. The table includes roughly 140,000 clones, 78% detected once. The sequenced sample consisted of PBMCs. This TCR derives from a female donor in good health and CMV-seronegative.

This chain's CDR3 is CAWIHETAYYGYTF. CDR3 coding DNA: TGTGCCTGGATTCACGAGACAGCTTACTATGGCTACACCTTC. The chain carries TRBV30 and TRBJ1-2; weak D call: TRBD1 (5 bases). Germline CDR1 is GTSNPN and CDR2 is SVGIG (reference sequence). The length of the CDR3 is 14 residues. Trimming left V 4 bases short and J 3 bases short, with 15 bases between.